Listed below are T cell receptor beta chains from one sample, sequenced in a study of beta chain features in type 1 diabetes. Profiled with immunoSEQ multiplex PCR; TCRdb holds only in-frame clones, not every one. The sample includes 640,000 or so clones, around an eighth of them seen just once. The sequenced sample consisted of naive CD4+ T cells from blood. These receptors originate from a young man with type 1 diabetes. Each CDR3 is given with its conserved first and last residue. The order of the fields is J gene, D gene, clone size, V gene, CDR3 protein, CDR3 DNA. A D gene is named only where the DNA matches it firmly. Rows may omit the clone size; those that give it use once, few, many or a size class.

>TRBJ1-1|NA|NA|TRBV9
CASSASDSHTEAFF
TGTGCCAGCAGTGCATCGGACAGCCACACTGAAGCTTTCTTT
>TRBJ2-7|TRBD1|NA|TRBV2
CASRAPGQGYEQYF
TGTGCCAGCAGGGCACCGGGACAGGGCTACGAGCAGTACTTC
>TRBJ2-7|NA|few|TRBV19
CASSIREGARNEQYF
TGTGCCAGTAGTATCCGGGAGGGGGCGAGAAACGAGCAGTACTTC
>TRBJ2-5|TRBD1|NA|TRBV13
CASSPSGGRETQYF
TGTGCCAGCAGCCCCTCAGGGGGCCGAGAGACCCAGTACTTC
>TRBJ2-1|TRBD2|NA|TRBV5-1
CASSYLTAGTNEQFF
TGCGCCAGCAGCTACCTCACAGCGGGAACGAATGAGCAGTTCTTC
>TRBJ2-5|NA|NA|TRBV30
CAWSLGSRETQYF
TGTGCCTGGAGTTTAGGTTCGAGGGAGACCCAGTACTTC
>TRBJ2-2|NA|few|TRBV15
CATSRAGSYTGELFF
TGTGCCACCAGCAGAGCGGGCAGCTACACCGGGGAGCTGTTTTTT
>TRBJ1-1|NA|NA|TRBV25-1
CATSGTARGEAFF
TGTGCCACCTCGGGGACGGCCAGGGGTGAAGCTTTCTTT
>TRBJ2-1|TRBD2|few|TRBV29-1
CSVEGTSGGTYNEQFF
TGCAGCGTTGAAGGGACTAGCGGGGGGACCTACAATGAGCAGTTCTTC
>TRBJ2-5|NA|NA|TRBV14
CASSQDRWETQYF
TGTGCCAGCAGCCAGGATCGGTGGGAGACCCAGTACTTC
>TRBJ1-2|NA|few|TRBV6-1
CASSSQLYGYTF
TGTGCCAGCAGTTCCCAACTTTATGGCTACACCTTC
>TRBJ2-5|NA|few|TRBV5-4
CASSQPQGLGETQYF
TGTGCCAGCAGCCAACCCCAGGGACTCGGAGAGACCCAGTACTTC
>TRBJ2-5|NA|few|TRBV2
CANTKGETQYF
TGTGCCAACACTAAGGGAGAGACCCAGTACTTC
>TRBJ2-4|NA|NA|TRBV12-5
CASGLGQGENIQYF
TGTGCTAGTGGTTTAGGGCAGGGTGAGAACATTCAGTACTTC
>TRBJ2-3|TRBD2|NA|TRBV7-2
CASSFGLGTDTQYF
TGTGCCAGCAGCTTCGGACTAGGTACAGATACGCAGTATTTT
>TRBJ1-3|NA|NA|TRBV5-6
CASSLAPGVANTIYF
TGTGCCAGCAGCTTGGCCCCAGGGGTCGCAAACACCATATATTTT
>TRBJ2-5|NA|few|TRBV30
CAWSVGETQYF
TGTGCCTGGAGTGTTGGGGAGACCCAGTACTTC
>TRBJ1-4|NA|few|TRBV30
CASSGRGEKLFF
TGTGCCTCCTCAGGCAGGGGAGAAAAACTGTTTTTT
>TRBJ2-5|NA|NA|TRBV7-9
CASSSRALQETQYF
TGTGCCAGCAGCTCCCGGGCTCTCCAAGAGACCCAGTACTTC
>TRBJ2-1|TRBD1|NA|TRBV9
CASDPGQGPLNEQFF
TGTGCCAGCGACCCGGGACAGGGTCCCCTCAATGAGCAGTTCTTC
>TRBJ2-5|NA|few|TRBV29-1
CSVVLPGETQYF
TGCAGCGTTGTCCTACCGGGAGAGACCCAGTACTTC
>TRBJ2-3|TRBD2|few|TRBV5-4
CASSSVRGLAASTDTQYF
TGTGCCAGCAGCTCGGTCCGTGGACTAGCGGCTAGCACAGATACGCAGTATTTT
>TRBJ1-5|NA|few|TRBV7-9
CASSSEGNQGQHF
TGTGCCAGCAGCTCTGAAGGAAATCAGGGCCAGCATTTT